This TCR beta chain stems from a study of OX40 agonist ivuxolimab in advanced cancers. Overall study: Clinicians treated patients with ivuxolimab, an agonistic anti-OX40 (CD134) antibody. Three patients, one with hepatocellular carcinoma and two with cutaneous melanoma, achieved partial responses.

Study results and caveats: There was clonal expansion of CD4+ and CD8+ blood T cells by week 6 at 0.1 to 3.0 mg/kg.

Repertoires were generated with immunoSEQ multiplex PCR, while TCRdb's copy carries only in-frame clones and drops some. The sample lists tens of thousands of clones; approximately 82% were seen once. To note about this clone: The antigen remains unidentified.

The germline V gene has CDR1 SQVTM and CDR2 ANQGSEA. The CDR3 runs 12 residues. V was cut by 3 bases and J by 3 bases, with 6 bases left in between. The chain is built from TRBV29-1 and TRBJ1-3; D gene unclear. The specimen was CD4+ or CD8+ T cells sorted from blood, collected in a trial of the OX40 agonist ivuxolimab. The TCR originated in an adult with an advanced solid tumor such as melanoma, head and neck, liver or kidney cancer. The DNA for the CDR3 is TGCAGCGTTGAGGGAAATGGAAACACCATATATTTT. This sequence encodes CSVEGNGNTIYF.